The source of this T cell receptor beta chain is a study of T cells in Graves' hyperthyroidism and ophthalmopathy (dated by TCRdb to between 2018 and 2021). About the full investigation: Peripheral blood samples were taken at the time of initial diagnosis, prior to any treatment. The paper describes TCR Vbeta CDR3 sequencing of 120 to 150 peripheral blood samples, made up of under 50 ophthalmopathy patients, approximately 76 hyperthyroidism patients and roughly 17 progressor patients. For training and testing, the 100 or so patients in the discovery cohort were randomly divided in a 7:3 ratio. A discovery cohort of around 98 patients, 43 with Graves' ophthalmopathy and approximately 57 with stable Graves' hyperthyroidism, was used to find distinguishing TCR V-J signatures. After sampling, hyperthyroidism patients received methimazole starting at 30 mg daily, and ophthalmopathy patients received high-dose intravenous methylprednisolone. Thyroid tissue and blood T-cell repertoires from six Graves' hyperthyroidism patients were also compared in the study. Whether ophthalmopathy could be predicted prospectively was tested in an independent validation cohort made up of under 20 hyperthyroidism patients plus 17 patients who later progressed to ophthalmopathy. General conclusions and limits of the study: No statistical method was used to fix the sample size in advance, and group allocation was not hidden from the investigators. Blood samples also contained most of the expanded thyroid clonotypes (frequency above 0.001), which suggests that blood repertoires may reflect thyroid immune responses. Ophthalmopathy was separated from stable hyperthyroidism by a 13 V-J signature model, with approximately 86% sensitivity and about 81% specificity obtained in cross-validation and 80%/75% obtained in testing. During validation, the model predicted progression to ophthalmopathy a median of about 6.3 months ahead of onset, with approximately 70% sensitivity and more than 72% specificity.

Graves' hyperthyroidism was defined as stable when no progression to ophthalmopathy occurred over 18 months of follow-up. Hyperthyroidism patients were newly diagnosed, with disease duration under 2 months, and aged 18 to 65 years. Exclusion was applied to patients with uncontrolled infections, other autoimmune diseases, pregnancy or lactation. Diagnoses were established on the basis of clinical symptoms, serum thyroxine and TRAb, thyroid ultrasound, and orbital computed tomography. PBMCs were isolated from roughly 10 ml of fresh peripheral blood by Ficoll-Paque density gradient centrifugation. Total RNA was extracted with Trizol reagent, and quality was checked on an Agilent 2100 Bioanalyzer. The TCR beta CDR3 regions were amplified from the RNA transcripts. The first round of RT-PCR for the TCR CDR3 was performed with the HTBI primer set and the Qiagen OneStep RT-PCR kit. A second multiplex PCR round built the libraries, followed by size selection and purification. The libraries were sequenced on an Illumina HiSeq2000 using paired-end 100 bp reads. On the study's bioinformatics: Raw data were processed with SOAPnuke, discarding reads with adapters, uncalled bases, mean Phred below 15, or no exact constant-primer or identifier match. High-quality paired reads were merged using COPE v1.2.5, and each unique nucleotide sequence was defined as a clonotype. MiTCR v1.1 was used to align the clonotypes against IMGT TRBV, TRBD and TRBJ reference segments. The analysis was restricted to V-J combinations with a frequency above 0.0001, which together covered 99.2% of the repertoires. The TCS score was defined as F50 (clonal expansion) divided by E x V (chaos), with BLOSUM62-based TCRdist calculated between CDR3 peptides within each V-J. Welch's t-statistics and random forest reduced 450 to 600 V-J features to 13, which were used in a naive Bayes classifier (R e1071). Clones were called with MiXCR by TCRdb after fastp trimmed the public reads at Q25, and only in-frame beta chains were retained. All rows with the same CDR3 protein become a single entry with the most common DNA and genes. The V and J calls here are based on TCRdb, not the publication. A total of around 300,000 distinct CDR3 sequences appear in this sample, about 15% of them only once. Around 23% of the sample belongs to the ten largest clones.

On this clonotype itself: There is no known antigen for this receptor. No clone much larger than this one lies a single base away; base qualities are absent.

V drops 6 bases and J drops 10 bases, leaving 20 bases in between. In the germline V gene, CDR1 corresponds to MNHEY and CDR2 to SVGEGT. There are 14 amino acids in the CDR3, from cysteine to phenylalanine inclusive. Only the CDR3 DNA is retained, 42 bases long and in frame from the first base. The material sequenced was blood. The TCR originated in a woman aged 25 to 39 with Graves' hyperthyroidism. In this chain, TRBV6-2 or TRBV6-3 is recombined with TRBJ2-3; TRBD2 is perhaps the D gene, given 6 matching bases. The nucleotide sequence is TGTGCCAGCAGCCCGGGATACGGTCGCGGGGCGCAGTATTTT. It translates to CASSPGYGRGAQYF.